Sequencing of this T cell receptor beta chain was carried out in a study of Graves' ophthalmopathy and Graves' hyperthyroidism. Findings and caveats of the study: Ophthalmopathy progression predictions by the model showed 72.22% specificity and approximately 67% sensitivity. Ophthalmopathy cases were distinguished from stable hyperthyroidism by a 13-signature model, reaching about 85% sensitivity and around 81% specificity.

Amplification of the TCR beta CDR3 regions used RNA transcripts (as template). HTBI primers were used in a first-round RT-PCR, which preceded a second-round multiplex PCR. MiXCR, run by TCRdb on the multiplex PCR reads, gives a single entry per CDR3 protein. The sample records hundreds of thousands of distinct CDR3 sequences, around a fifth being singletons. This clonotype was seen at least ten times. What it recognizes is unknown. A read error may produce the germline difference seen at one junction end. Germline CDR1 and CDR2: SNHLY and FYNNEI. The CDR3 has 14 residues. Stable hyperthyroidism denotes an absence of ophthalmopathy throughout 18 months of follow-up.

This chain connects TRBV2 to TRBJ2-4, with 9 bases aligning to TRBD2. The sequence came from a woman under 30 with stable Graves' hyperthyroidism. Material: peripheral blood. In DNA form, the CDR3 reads TGTGCCAGCAGTGTCGGCGGGAGGGCGGACATTAAGTACTTC. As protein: CASSVGGRADIKYF.